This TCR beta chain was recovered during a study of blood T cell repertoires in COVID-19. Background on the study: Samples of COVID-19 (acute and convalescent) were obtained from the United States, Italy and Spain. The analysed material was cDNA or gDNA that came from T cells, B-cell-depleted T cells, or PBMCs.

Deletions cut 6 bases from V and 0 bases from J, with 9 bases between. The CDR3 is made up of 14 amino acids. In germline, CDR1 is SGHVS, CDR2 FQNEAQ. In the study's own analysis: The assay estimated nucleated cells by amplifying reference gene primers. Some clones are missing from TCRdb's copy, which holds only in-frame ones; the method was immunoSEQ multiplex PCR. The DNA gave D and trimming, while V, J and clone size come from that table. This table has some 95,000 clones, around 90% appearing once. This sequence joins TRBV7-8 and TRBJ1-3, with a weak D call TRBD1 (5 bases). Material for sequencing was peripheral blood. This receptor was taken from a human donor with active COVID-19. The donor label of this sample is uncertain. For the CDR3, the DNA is TGTGCCAGCAGACGGGGGAGCTCTGGAAACACCATATATTTT. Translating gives CASRRGSSGNTIYF. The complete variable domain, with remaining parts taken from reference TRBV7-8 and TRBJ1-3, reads GAGVSQSPRYKVAKRGQDVALRCDPISGHVSLFWYQQALGQGPEFLTYFQNEAQLDKSGLPSDRFFAERPEGSVSTLKIQRTQQEDSAVYLCASRRGSSGNTIYFGEGSWLTVV.